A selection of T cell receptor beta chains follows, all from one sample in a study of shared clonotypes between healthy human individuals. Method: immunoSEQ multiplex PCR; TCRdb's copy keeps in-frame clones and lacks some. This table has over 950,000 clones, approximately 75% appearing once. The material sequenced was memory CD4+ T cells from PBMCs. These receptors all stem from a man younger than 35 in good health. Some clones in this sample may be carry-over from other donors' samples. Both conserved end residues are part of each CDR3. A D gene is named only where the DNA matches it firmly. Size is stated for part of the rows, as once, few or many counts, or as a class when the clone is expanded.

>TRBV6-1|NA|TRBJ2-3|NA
CASSDPGEVRPGARPDTQYF
TGTGCCAGCAGTGACCCAGGCGAGGTCCGACCAGGGGCAAGACCAGATACGCAGTATTTT
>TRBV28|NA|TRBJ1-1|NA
CASSSYPQGQNTEAFF
TGTGCCAGCAGTTCTTACCCACAGGGTCAGAACACTGAAGCTTTCTTT
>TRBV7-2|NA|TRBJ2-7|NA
CASSLAGPGFEQYF
TGTGCCAGCAGCTTAGCAGGTCCCGGGTTCGAGCAGTACTTC
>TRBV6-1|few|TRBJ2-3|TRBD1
CASSERWDRLTDTQYF
TGTGCCAGCAGTGAACGGTGGGACAGACTCACAGATACGCAGTATTTT
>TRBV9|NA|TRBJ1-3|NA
CASSGRSRSKGDTIYF
TGTGCCAGCAGCGGACGGTCTCGTTCTAAAGGAGACACCATATATTTT
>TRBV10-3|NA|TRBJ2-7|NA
CAISEFSEKVSYEQYF
TGTGCCATCAGTGAATTTAGCGAGAAGGTATCTTACGAGCAGTACTTC
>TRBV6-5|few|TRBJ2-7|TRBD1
CASSLTRTGVYEQYF
TGTGCCAGCAGTCTCACCCGGACAGGAGTGTACGAGCAGTACTTC
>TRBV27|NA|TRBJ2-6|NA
CASSFKGAVLAGANVLTF
TGTGCCAGCAGTTTTAAAGGGGCAGTTCTCGCTGGGGCCAACGTCCTGACTTTC
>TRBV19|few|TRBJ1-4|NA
CASSFLRGQSQEKLFF
TGTGCCAGTAGTTTCCTGCGGGGGCAGTCTCAGGAAAAACTGTTTTTT
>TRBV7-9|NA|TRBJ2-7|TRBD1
CASSTTGKGGEQYF
TGTGCCAGCAGCACGACAGGGAAAGGGGGCGAGCAGTACTTC
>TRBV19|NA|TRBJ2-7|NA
CASSIADPYEQYF
TGTGCCAGTAGTATAGCGGACCCCTACGAGCAGTACTTC
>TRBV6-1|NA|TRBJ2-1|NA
CASSAWDPVSYNEQFF
TGTGCCAGCAGTGCCTGGGACCCCGTCTCCTACAATGAGCAGTTCTTC
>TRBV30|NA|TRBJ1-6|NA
CAWSIELRDSPLHF
TGTGCCTGGAGTATTGAGTTAAGGGATTCACCCCTCCACTTT
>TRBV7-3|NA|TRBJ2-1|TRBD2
CASSLGLAGFDEQFF
TGTGCCAGCAGCTTGGGACTAGCGGGATTCGATGAGCAGTTCTTC
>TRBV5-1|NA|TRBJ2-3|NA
CASSLGGLLTDTQYF
TGCGCCAGCAGCTTGGGAGGACTTCTCACAGATACGCAGTATTTT
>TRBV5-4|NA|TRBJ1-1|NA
CASSSVGPPSQAFF
TGTGCCAGCAGCTCGGTGGGGCCACCTAGCCAAGCTTTCTTT
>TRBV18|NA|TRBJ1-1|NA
CASSPQPNTEAFF
TGTGCCAGCTCACCACAGCCGAACACTGAAGCTTTCTTT
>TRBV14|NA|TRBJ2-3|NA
CASSRGRAPSTDTQYF
TGTGCCAGCAGCCGCGGGCGGGCCCCTAGCACAGATACGCAGTATTTT
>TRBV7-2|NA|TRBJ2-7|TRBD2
CASSLAAAGVLHEQYF
TGTGCCAGCAGCTTAGCGGCGGCGGGAGTGCTCCACGAGCAGTACTTC
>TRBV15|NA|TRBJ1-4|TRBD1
CATSNTGTGGEKLFF
TGTGCCACCAGCAATACCGGGACAGGGGGTGAAAAACTGTTTTTT
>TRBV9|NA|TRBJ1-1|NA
CASSPRRDLTEAFF
TGTGCCAGCAGCCCCCGCCGGGACCTCACTGAAGCTTTCTTT
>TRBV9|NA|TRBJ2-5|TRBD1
CASSVAQGAPEGTQYF
TGTGCCAGCAGCGTAGCCCAGGGGGCCCCTGAGGGGACCCAGTACTTC
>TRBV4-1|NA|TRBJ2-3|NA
CASSQEGSFPIRDTQYF
TGCGCCAGCAGCCAAGAGGGATCATTCCCCATTAGAGATACGCAGTATTTT
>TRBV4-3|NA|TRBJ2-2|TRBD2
CASSQGGVGELFF
TGCGCCAGCAGCCAGGGAGGGGTCGGGGAGCTGTTTTTT
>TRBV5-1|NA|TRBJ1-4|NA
CASSPAPHAGTNEKLFF
TGCGCCAGCAGCCCAGCCCCTCACGCGGGTACTAATGAAAAACTGTTTTTT
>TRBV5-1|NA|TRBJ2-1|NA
CASSAPQGYYNEQFF
TGCGCCAGCAGCGCGCCCCAGGGTTACTACAATGAGCAGTTCTTC
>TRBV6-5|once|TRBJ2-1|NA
CASSLGRHNEQFF
TGTGCCAGCAGCCTAGGTCGACACAATGAGCAGTTCTTC
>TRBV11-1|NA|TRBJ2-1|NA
CASSFVGGIYNEQFF
TGTGCCAGCAGCTTCGTTGGAGGGATATACAATGAGCAGTTCTTC
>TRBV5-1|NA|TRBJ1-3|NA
CASSLGGPSSGNTIYF
TGCGCCAGCAGTCTGGGGGGCCCTAGCTCTGGAAACACCATATATTTT
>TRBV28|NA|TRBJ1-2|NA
CASSLARRTYGYTF
TGTGCCAGCAGTTTAGCCCGGAGGACTTATGGCTACACCTTC
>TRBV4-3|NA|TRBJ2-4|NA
CASSQRGRATLFDKNIQYF
TGCGCCAGCAGCCAACGGGGCAGGGCCACCCTTTTCGACAAAAACATTCAGTACTTC
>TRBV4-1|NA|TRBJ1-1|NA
CASSQDGGNTEAFF
TGCGCCAGCAGCCAAGATGGGGGGAACACTGAAGCTTTCTTT
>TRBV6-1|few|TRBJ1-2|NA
CASQGAGYGYTF
TGTGCCAGCCAAGGAGCGGGCTATGGCTACACCTTC
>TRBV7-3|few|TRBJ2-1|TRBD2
CASSLLADSLDEQFF
TGTGCCAGCAGCCTACTAGCGGACTCGTTGGATGAGCAGTTCTTC
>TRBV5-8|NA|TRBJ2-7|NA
CASSPTGHTWRDTYGQYF
TGTGCCAGCAGCCCAACGGGACACACCTGGCGGGACACCTACGGGCAGTACTTC
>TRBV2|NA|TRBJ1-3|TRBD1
CASSSQGAWGNTIYF
TGTGCCAGCAGCTCCCAGGGGGCCTGGGGAAACACCATATATTTT
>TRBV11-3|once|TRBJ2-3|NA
CASSEEQADTQYF
TGTGCCAGCAGTGAAGAACAAGCAGATACGCAGTATTTT
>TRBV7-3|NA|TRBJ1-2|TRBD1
CASSPSPGDSSYGYTF
TGTGCCAGCAGCCCCTCACCTGGGGACAGTTCCTATGGCTACACCTTC
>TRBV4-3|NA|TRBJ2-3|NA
CASSQDTRPGGTDTQYF
TGCGCCAGCAGCCAAGACACGCGGCCGGGGGGCACAGATACGCAGTATTTT
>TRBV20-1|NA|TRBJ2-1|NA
CSADLGNEQFF
TGCAGTGCAGACCTGGGCAATGAGCAGTTCTTC
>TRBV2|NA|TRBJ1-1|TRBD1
CASSGADRRLNTEAFF
TGTGCCAGCAGTGGGGCGGACAGGAGGTTGAACACTGAAGCTTTCTTT
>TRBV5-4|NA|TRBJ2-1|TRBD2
CASSLPTGGGRGNEQFF
TGTGCCAGCAGCTTACCCACGGGTGGCGGGAGGGGCAATGAGCAGTTCTTC
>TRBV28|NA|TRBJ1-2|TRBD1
CASGQGGGQSYGYTF
TGTGCCAGCGGACAAGGTGGGGGACAGAGCTATGGCTACACCTTC
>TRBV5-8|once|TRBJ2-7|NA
CASSALRGGTYEQYF
TGTGCCAGCAGCGCTCTAAGGGGGGGAACCTACGAGCAGTACTTC
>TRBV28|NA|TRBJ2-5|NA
CASSLSGSETQYF
TGTGCCAGCAGTTTATCAGGCTCGGAGACCCAGTACTTC
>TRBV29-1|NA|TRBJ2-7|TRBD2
CSARDGTSLFYEQYF
TGCAGCGCCCGGGACGGGACTAGCCTATTCTACGAGCAGTACTTC
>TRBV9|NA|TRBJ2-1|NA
CASSVQSRGGFYEQFF
TGTGCCAGCAGCGTACAAAGTCGAGGAGGGTTTTATGAGCAGTTCTTC
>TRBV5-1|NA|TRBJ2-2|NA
CASSFSGYSFNTGELFF
TGCGCCAGCAGCTTCTCAGGGTATAGTTTCAACACCGGGGAGCTGTTTTTT
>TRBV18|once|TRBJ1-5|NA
CASSPPGGPQHF
TGTGCCAGCTCACCCCCAGGAGGGCCCCAGCATTTT
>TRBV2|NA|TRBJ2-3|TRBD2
CASSEAIAGVFVGTDTQYF
TGTGCCAGCAGTGAAGCCATAGCGGGAGTATTTGTGGGCACAGATACGCAGTATTTT
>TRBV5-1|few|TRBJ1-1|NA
CASTFSGGLTEAFF
TGCGCCAGCACGTTCTCTGGCGGACTCACTGAAGCTTTCTTT
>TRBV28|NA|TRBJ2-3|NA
CASSLSSLADTQYF
TGTGCCAGCAGTTTATCCAGTCTGGCAGATACGCAGTATTTT
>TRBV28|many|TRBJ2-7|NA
CASSAGKSEQYF
TGTGCCAGCAGTGCAGGGAAATCCGAGCAGTACTTC
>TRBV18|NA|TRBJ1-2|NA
CASQGTVNYGYTF
TGTGCCAGCCAGGGGACGGTGAACTATGGCTACACCTTC